These T cell receptor beta chains were read from a single sample in a study of blood T cell repertoires in COVID-19. The data were produced by immunoSEQ multiplex PCR, yet TCRdb's version contains in-frame clones alone and is incomplete. The sample yields about 190,000 clones, about four fifths seen once. The sample comprised peripheral blood. Source of these receptors: a middle-aged woman with acute or convalescent COVID-19. Each CDR3 is given with its conserved first and last residue. The D gene is left open where the match is weak. Not all rows give a size; the values are once, few, many and, for expanded clones, a class.

j_call d_call clone_size v_call cdr3_nt cdr3_aa
TRBJ2-5 - - TRBV27 TGTGCCAGCAGTTTATCCACAGTGACAGAGACCCAGTACTTC CASSLSTVTETQYF
TRBJ1-4 - - TRBV28 TGTGCCAGCACCACGGGGGGGAGTGAAAAACTGTTTTTT CASTTGGSEKLFF
TRBJ2-7 - - TRBV27 TGTGCCGGGGGGACTCCCTACGAGCAGTACTTC CAGGTPYEQYF
TRBJ1-1 - - TRBV2 TGTGCCAGCAGTGATATTTATTGGGGCGAGGCCTTCACTGAAGCTTTCTTT CASSDIYWGEAFTEAFF
TRBJ1-2 TRBD1 few TRBV4-1 TGCGCCAGCAGCCAGACCGACAGGGGGCTTGGTGGCTACACCTTC CASSQTDRGLGGYTF
TRBJ1-1 - - TRBV3-1/TRBV3-2 TGTGCCAGCAGCCAGACGGGGGGGAGAGCTGAAGCTTTCTTT CASSQTGGRAEAFF
TRBJ1-1 - - TRBV7-8 TGTGCCAGCAGCTTAATAGCGAACACTGAAGCTTTCTTT CASSLIANTEAFF
TRBJ2-7 TRBD2 once TRBV7-8 TGTGCCAGCAGCCCAGCGGGACTAGCGCTGGTAAGGCAGTACTTC CASSPAGLALVRQYF
TRBJ2-3 TRBD1 - TRBV6-5 TGTGCCAGCAGTCCCGGGACAGGAGGAACAGATACGCAGTATTTT CASSPGTGGTDTQYF
TRBJ2-1 TRBD2 - TRBV2 TGTGCCAGCCGGAATAGCGGGGACTTCTACAATGAGCAGTTCTTC CASRNSGDFYNEQFF
TRBJ2-1 TRBD2 - TRBV9 TGTGCCAGCAGCGTTGGGACTAGCGGGACCCATGAGCAGTTCTTC CASSVGTSGTHEQFF
TRBJ1-2 - - TRBV10-1 TGCGCCAGCAGTGCCCAGGGTGGCTATGGCTACACCTTC CASSAQGGYGYTF
TRBJ1-2 - - TRBV10-3 TGTGCCATCAGTCCGGGACAACCCCCTCAAGGCTATGGCTACACCTTC CAISPGQPPQGYGYTF
TRBJ2-5 TRBD2 - TRBV24-1 TGTGCCACCAGTGACCCACTAGCGGGGGGGTCCCAAGAGACCCAGTACTTC CATSDPLAGGSQETQYF
TRBJ1-1 - - TRBV6-2/TRBV6-3 TGTGCCAGCAGTTATCCCCTCAGGGGGAACACTGAAGCTTTCTTT CASSYPLRGNTEAFF
TRBJ2-3 - - TRBV5-1 TGCGCCAGCAGCTTGGCCCTAGCAGGGGACAGCACAGATACGCAGTATTTT CASSLALAGDSTDTQYF
TRBJ2-7 TRBD1 - TRBV6-5 TGTGCCAGCAGACCGGGACAGGGGCCCTACGAGCAGTACTTC CASRPGQGPYEQYF
TRBJ1-2 TRBD1 few TRBV5-8 TGTGCCAGCAGCTTTACCCGGACAGGGTATCCCAACTATGGCTACACCTTC CASSFTRTGYPNYGYTF
TRBJ2-1 - - TRBV11-3 TGTGCCAGCAGCTTTGAGAGCGGCAATGAGCAGTTCTTC CASSFESGNEQFF
TRBJ2-3 TRBD1 - TRBV7-9 TGTGCCAGCCAAGACAGGGGATTCACAGATACGCAGTATTTT CASQDRGFTDTQYF
TRBJ1-2 - - TRBV20-1 TGCAGTGCCAGGAACAACTATGGCTACACCTTC CSARNNYGYTF
TRBJ2-1 - - TRBV19 TGTGCCAGTAGTCTCGAGACTCGTACACCGCAGTTCTTC CASSLETRTPQFF
TRBJ2-1 TRBD2 - TRBV6-1 TGTGCCAGTTCTAGCGGGGTGGCGCCAGAATTTGAGCAGTTCTTC CASSSGVAPEFEQFF
TRBJ1-2 - - TRBV10-1 TGCGCCAGCAGCCCCGGGACATCTCACCCTTATGGCTACACCTTC CASSPGTSHPYGYTF
TRBJ2-1 TRBD1 - TRBV4-2 TGTGCCAGCAGCCGAGCTGGACAGGGTGGGAGCAATGAGCAGTTCTTC CASSRAGQGGSNEQFF
TRBJ1-1 - - TRBV19 TGTGCCAGTAGTATGGCAGGGGATGCTTTCTTT CASSMAGDAFF
TRBJ1-3 - once TRBV3-1/TRBV3-2 TGTGCCAGCAGCCAAGCGCCAGGGAGGGGAAACACCATATATTTT CASSQAPGRGNTIYF
TRBJ1-5 - few TRBV19 TGTGCCAGTAGGCCCAGGGGATCTTGGAATCAGCCCCAGCATTTT CASRPRGSWNQPQHF
TRBJ1-1 - - TRBV5-8 TGTGCCGGGAGAGAGGTGAGCAACACTGAAGCTTTCTTT CAGREVSNTEAFF
TRBJ2-7 TRBD1 - TRBV10-3 TGTGCCATCAGTGAGTCTATGGTATCGACAGGGTCCTCCTACGAGCAGTACTTC CAISESMVSTGSSYEQYF
TRBJ1-1 - - TRBV6-6 TGTGCCAGCAGTTACCAGGGAAGTGAAGCTTTCTTT CASSYQGSEAFF
TRBJ1-2 TRBD1 - TRBV18 TGTGCCAGCTCACCACTGGACAGGGGATCGGAAGGCTACACCTTC CASSPLDRGSEGYTF
TRBJ2-2 - - TRBV3-1/TRBV3-2 TGTGCCAGCAGCCAACAGGCAGGGGCCGGGGAGCTGTTTTTT CASSQQAGAGELFF
TRBJ2-5 - - TRBV5-1 TGCGCCAGCAGCTTGGGGATTTCGGGGGAGTTTGGTGAAGAGACCCAGTACTTC CASSLGISGEFGEETQYF
TRBJ2-7 TRBD1 - TRBV7-2 TGTGCCAGCAGCTCGAGGGGACAGGGCGACGAGCAGTACTTC CASSSRGQGDEQYF
TRBJ1-1 - - TRBV5-6 TGTGCCAGCAGCTGGGGAGGGGCGGACACTGAAGCTTTCTTT CASSWGGADTEAFF
TRBJ2-3 - - TRBV5-1 TGCGCCAGCACCTTTAGCGAAAGCACAGATACGCAGTATTTT CASTFSESTDTQYF
TRBJ2-1 - - TRBV29-1 TGCAGCGGGCTAGTCAATGAGCAGTTCTTC CSGLVNEQFF
TRBJ2-5 - - TRBV9 TGTGCCAGCAGCGTAGAGGAGGTAGGTGAAGAGACCCAGTACTTC CASSVEEVGEETQYF
TRBJ2-6 TRBD1 few TRBV6-2/TRBV6-3 TGTGCCAGCAGTTACCGGCAGGGGGCCTCTGGGGCCAACGTCCTGACTTTC CASSYRQGASGANVLTF
TRBJ2-2 - - TRBV25-1 TGTGCCAGCAGTGTAGCGGTAGCGCCAAACACCGGGGAGCTGTTTTTT CASSVAVAPNTGELFF
TRBJ1-2 TRBD1 - TRBV19 TGTGCCAGTAGTATCTTATTCGCCGGGACAGCACTGAACTATGGCTACACCTTC CASSILFAGTALNYGYTF
TRBJ2-1 TRBD1 - TRBV6-6 TGTGCCAGCAGTCCGGCTGGGACAGGGGCATCTGGCTCCTACAATGAGCAGTTCTTC CASSPAGTGASGSYNEQFF
TRBJ2-7 TRBD1 few TRBV27 TGTGCCAGCAGGTCTCCACCGACAGGGGGCTACGAGCAGTACTTC CASRSPPTGGYEQYF
TRBJ2-5 TRBD2 few TRBV4-1 TGCGCCAGCAGCCCCAGACTAGCGGGGGCACAAGAGACCCAGTACTTC CASSPRLAGAQETQYF
TRBJ2-3 - - TRBV7-2 TGTGCCAGCAGCTCAGGTTTTAGCACAGATACGCAGTATTTT CASSSGFSTDTQYF
TRBJ2-7 TRBD2 - TRBV5-1 TGCGCCAGCAGCAAAGCGGGGACTAGCCTTGACTACGAGCAGTACTTC CASSKAGTSLDYEQYF
TRBJ2-5 TRBD2 once TRBV19 TGTGCCAGTAGTGGGGTAGCGGGAAGACAAGAGACCCAGTACTTC CASSGVAGRQETQYF
TRBJ1-2 - once TRBV5-4 TGTGCCAGCAGCTTGGGGATCGGGGGCTACACCTTC CASSLGIGGYTF